This is a list of T cell receptor beta chains from one sample in a study of radiotherapy plus CTLA-4 blockade in lung cancer. Clones were read by immunoSEQ multiplex PCR, and TCRdb kept only the in-frame ones, dropping some. This table has about 88,000 clones, about two thirds appearing once. The input for sequencing was peripheral blood, taken from a patient treated with radiotherapy plus ipilimumab. The receptors were gathered from a human donor with non-small cell lung cancer that progressed on radiotherapy plus ipilimumab. Both conserved end residues are part of each CDR3. D genes are given only for firm matches. Part of the rows lack a size; the others show once, few, many or a class for expanded clones.

j_gene: TRBJ2-1
abundance: .
d_gene: .
v_gene: TRBV15
CDR3aa: CATSRARNEQFF
CDR3nt: TGTGCCACCAGCAGAGCCAGAAATGAGCAGTTCTTC

j_gene: TRBJ1-2
abundance: .
d_gene: .
v_gene: TRBV5-1
CDR3aa: CASSLADRNYGYTF
CDR3nt: TGCGCCAGCAGCTTGGCTGACCGCAACTATGGCTACACCTTC

j_gene: TRBJ1-1
abundance: .
d_gene: .
v_gene: TRBV6-5
CDR3aa: CASSYSGGTAFF
CDR3nt: TGTGCCAGCAGTTACTCGGGAGGTACAGCTTTCTTT

j_gene: TRBJ2-1
abundance: .
d_gene: TRBD2
v_gene: TRBV19
CDR3aa: CASQISGRALNEQFF
CDR3nt: TGTGCCAGTCAAATCAGCGGGAGGGCCCTCAATGAGCAGTTCTTC

j_gene: TRBJ1-6
abundance: .
d_gene: .
v_gene: TRBV4-3
CDR3aa: CASSQEQGSGSPLHF
CDR3nt: TGCGCCAGCAGCCAAGAACAGGGCAGTGGTTCACCCCTCCACTTT

j_gene: TRBJ1-1
abundance: few
d_gene: .
v_gene: TRBV2
CDR3aa: CATRDGALRGTEAFF
CDR3nt: TGTGCCACCCGGGACGGGGCTTTGCGGGGCACTGAAGCTTTCTTT

j_gene: TRBJ2-2
abundance: .
d_gene: .
v_gene: TRBV6-5
CDR3aa: CASSTSGGGELFF
CDR3nt: TGTGCCAGCAGCACGTCTGGGGGCGGGGAGCTGTTTTTT

j_gene: TRBJ1-4
abundance: many
d_gene: .
v_gene: TRBV4-1
CDR3aa: CASSQVVATTDEKLFF
CDR3nt: TGCGCCAGCAGCCAAGTGGTGGCGACAACCGATGAAAAACTGTTTTTT

j_gene: TRBJ1-1
abundance: .
d_gene: .
v_gene: TRBV2
CDR3aa: CASSEQVNTEAFF
CDR3nt: TGTGCCAGCAGTGAACAGGTGAACACTGAAGCTTTCTTT

j_gene: TRBJ1-1
abundance: .
d_gene: TRBD1
v_gene: TRBV27
CDR3aa: CASSWDRDTEAFF
CDR3nt: TGTGCCAGCAGTTGGGACAGGGATACTGAAGCTTTCTTT

j_gene: TRBJ2-7
abundance: .
d_gene: .
v_gene: TRBV9
CDR3aa: CASSERDTVSYEQYF
CDR3nt: TGTGCCAGCAGCGAGCGGGACACGGTTTCCTACGAGCAGTACTTC

j_gene: TRBJ1-5
abundance: .
d_gene: .
v_gene: TRBV10-2
CDR3aa: CASREFSYNNQPQHF
CDR3nt: TGCGCCAGCAGGGAATTTTCGTACAACAATCAGCCCCAGCATTTT